This TCR beta chain stems from a study of vaccination and CD4 T cells after COVID-19. Study as a whole: Convalescent participants consisted of six males and four females, two being Hispanic.

Regarding this clonotype: Its antigen remains unidentified.

The CDR3 runs 15 residues. The V gene lost 4 bases and the J gene lost 1 base, with 14 bases spanning the gap. Germline-derived CDR1 and CDR2 are MGHDK and SYGVNS. CD4+ T cells that had been cultured provided DNA sequenced with the Oncomine TCR Beta short-read assay. A single record per CDR3 protein comes from TCRdb applying MiXCR to the PCR reads. The sample holds 3,000 to 4,000 distinct CDR3 sequences; 13% to 15% are singletons and the top ten take roughly a sixth. Treatment defined: roughly nine-day PBMC culture with coronavirus spike peptide pools or control peptides (ViraFEST assay). Expansion of antigen-specific T cells with peptide pools by ViraFEST preceded sequencing of TCRs. Each well held under 2.5 million PBMCs in IL-2 (10 IU/ml) medium with about 9.6 ug/ml peptide pools.

The receptor comes from a human donor who had recovered from COVID-19. The chain links TRBV25-1 to TRBJ2-7, with D perhaps matching TRBD1 or TRBD2 (6 bases each). Sequenced: CD4+ T cells from blood, cultured in vitro. CDR3: CASSVEGGKSYEQYF. The CDR3, as DNA: TGTGCCAGCAGTGTGGAGGGGGGAAAGTCCTACGAGCAGTACTTC.